These 25 T cell receptor beta chains came from one sample sequenced in a study of shared clonotypes between healthy human individuals. Data came from immunoSEQ multiplex PCR; TCRdb stores just in-frame clones and leaves some out. The sample comprises 1,400,000 or so clones, 97% to 99% of which are singletons, and 0.36% rests with the top ten. Sequencing was performed on naive CD4+ T cells sorted from blood. Specified subset: CD45RA+ positively selected. The source is a man aged 25 to 45 in good health.

This rearrangement joins TRBV7-2 to TRBJ2-7; TRBD1 aligns across 9 bases. The junction had 6 bases not matched to a gene; V was cut back by 2 bases and J by 1 base. Germline CDR1 is SGHTA and CDR2 is FQGNSA. The CDR3 contains 16 residues. DNA of the CDR3: TGTGCCAGCAGCTTATACCTACAGGGGGCATCCTACGAGCAGTACTTC. Translation gives CASSLYLQGASYEQYF.

This chain connects TRBV6-5 to TRBJ1-5; TRBD1 matches 8 bases. With V trimmed by 6 bases and J by 6 bases, 7 bases remained unmatched. This CDR3 spans 14 amino acids. The V gene's germline CDR1 is MNHEY and CDR2 SVGAGI. Here the CDR3 reads CASSPTGGGQPQHF. The CDR3 bases are TGTGCCAGCAGCCCCACAGGGGGGGGTCAGCCCCAGCATTTT.

The chain joins TRBV20-1 to TRBJ2-3; 10 bases map to TRBD1. J was trimmed by 15 bases and V by 5 bases; bases with no gene match: 8. The germline V gene encodes CDR1 DFQATT and CDR2 SNEGSKA (reference sequence). The CDR3 runs to 11 residues. CDR3 protein: CSAPRDRGAYF. CDR3 sequence (DNA): TGCAGTGCTCCCCGGGACAGGGGCGCCTATTTT.

The rearrangement links TRBV6-1 to TRBJ1-5; D unresolved. Trimming took 3 bases from V and 6 from J, leaving 9 bases between them. Germline V lookup: CDR1 MNHNS, CDR2 SASEGT. This CDR3 has 13 residues. CDR3: CASSEGSSQPQHF. The CDR3 region has the DNA TGTGCCAGCAGTGAGGGGTCGAGTCAGCCCCAGCATTTT.

The rearrangement joins TRBV7-2 to TRBJ2-7; 7 bases fit TRBD1. Germline loops: CDR1 SGHTA, CDR2 FQGNSA. The CDR3 has 14 amino acids. Trimming took 1 base from V and 3 from J; bases not matched to a gene: 3. The CDR3 loop is CASSLVGQDYEQYF. CDR3 nucleotides: TGTGCCAGCAGCTTAGTCGGACAGGACTACGAGCAGTACTTC.

The chain combines TRBV7-2 with TRBJ2-7; 8 bases map to TRBD2. Per germline, CDR1 SGHTA and CDR2 FQGNSA. With V trimmed by 5 bases and J by 0 bases, 6 bases remained unmatched. This CDR3 is built from 15 residues. CDR3 coding DNA: TGTGCCAGCAGCGTTGTAGCGGGAAGCTCCTACGAGCAGTACTTC. As protein: CASSVVAGSSYEQYF. Drawing the rest from reference TRBV7-2 and TRBJ2-7, the complete variable domain is GAGVSQSPSNKVTEKGKDVELRCDPISGHTALYWYRQSLGQGLEFLIYFQGNSAPDKSGLPSDRFSAERTGGSVSTLTIQRTQQEDSAVYLCASSVVAGSSYEQYFGPGTRLTVT.

In its sample, this clone was seen once. The V gene is TRBV28, the J gene TRBJ2-7; 7 nucleotides line up with TRBD1. The ends lost 5 bases at V and 0 bases at J; junction bases unmatched: 10. The CDR3 is 16 amino acids. CDR1 and CDR2 from the germline V gene are MDHEN and SYDVKM. The CDR3 DNA is TGTGCCAGCAGTCCCCAAGGGGGCGGGCACTCCTACGAGCAGTACTTC. Encoded protein: CASSPQGGGHSYEQYF.

The V gene is TRBV30, the J gene TRBJ2-1; TRBD1 agrees at 9 bases. The trim removed 0 bases at V and 8 bases at J, leaving 8 bases unmatched. The CDR3 length is 15 residues. In germline, CDR1 is GTSNPN, CDR2 SVGIG (reference sequence). The CDR3 DNA sequence: TGTGCCTGGAGTGTAGGGGGACAGGGAGGCGATGAGCAGTTCTTC. Protein sequence: CAWSVGGQGGDEQFF. The whole variable domain, filled in from reference TRBV30 and TRBJ2-1, reads SQTIHQWPATLVQPVGSPLSLECTVEGTSNPNLYWYRQAAGRGLQLLFYSVGIGQISSEVPQNLSASRPQDRQFILSSKKLLLSDSGFYLCAWSVGGQGGDEQFFGPGTRLTVL.

The rearrangement uses TRBV7-9 and TRBJ2-5, with D possibly being TRBD2 (6 bases). V was pared by 0 bases and J by 1 base, with 12 bases between. This CDR3 spans 16 amino acids. CDR1 is SEHNR, CDR2 FQNEAQ, per germline (reference sequence). The CDR3, as DNA: TGTGCCAGCAGCTTAGCGGGACTGAGACCCCAAGAGACCCAGTACTTC. Amino acid sequence: CASSLAGLRPQETQYF.

This chain joins TRBV10-3 and TRBJ1-2; D uncertain. The CDR3 is made up of 15 amino acids. Trimming left V 0 bases short and J 0 bases short, with 8 bases between. Germline lookup yields CDR1 ENHRY and CDR2 SYGVKD. The CDR3, as DNA: TGTGCCATCAGTGAGTCGCCGGGAGCTAACTATGGCTACACCTTC. It specifies CAISESPGANYGYTF.

The chain links TRBV7-9 to TRBJ2-7; D is unclear. The V gene lost 3 bases and the J gene lost 9 bases, with 12 bases spanning the gap. The germline V gene encodes CDR1 SEHNR and CDR2 FQNEAQ (reference sequence). The CDR3 loop spans 12 amino acids. CDR3 amino acids: CASSFPLRRQYF. CDR3 bases: TGTGCCAGCAGCTTCCCCCTACGACGGCAGTACTTC.

The sample holds one count of this clone. Distinct nucleotide sequences in the sample also encode this CDR3. V and J are TRBV5-1 and TRBJ2-2; no clear D. The CDR3 sequence is 14 residues long. CDR1 is SGHRS, CDR2 YFSETQ, per germline. Between the trimmed V and J ends, which lost 2 bases and 1 base, there was a span of 6 bases. CDR3 protein: CASSFRVNTGELFF. The CDR3 coding sequence is TGCGCCAGCAGCTTTAGGGTGAACACCGGGGAGCTGTTTTTT.

This chain joins TRBV6-5 and TRBJ1-2; the D gene is possibly TRBD1 (6 bases). The CDR3 extends over 16 amino acids. From germline, CDR1 is MNHEY and CDR2 SVGAGI. V dropped 2 bases and J dropped 3 bases, with 16 bases sitting between them. The CDR3 region has the DNA TGTGCCAGCAGTTACCGGCCAGAGGGGGACTACTATGGCTACACCTTC. Protein product: CASSYRPEGDYYGYTF.

The gene calls are TRBV9 and TRBJ1-2; 7 bases agree with TRBD1. The CDR3 length is 15 residues. The germline CDR1 and CDR2 sequences are SGDLS and YYNGEE. The V segment lost 0 bases and the J segment 4 bases; nucleotides outside the gene matches: 6. CDR3 DNA sequence: TGTGCCAGCAGCGTAGATGACAGGGTTGCCTATGGCTACACCTTC. Translation: CASSVDDRVAYGYTF.

V gene TRBV9 combines with J gene TRBJ2-7, with 9 bases that match TRBD1. The germline V gene has CDR1 SGDLS and CDR2 YYNGEE. V was pared by 4 bases and J by 2 bases, with 7 bases of the junction left unmatched. The CDR3 length is 15 residues. Here the CDR3 DNA reads TGTGCCAGCAGCCCTCGACAGGGGGTGACCTACGAGCAGTACTTC. This encodes CASSPRQGVTYEQYF.

This clone appeared once. The chain uses TRBV7-3 and TRBJ2-2, with 9 bases identical to TRBD2. The CDR3 has 16 residues. The V and J ends lost 4 bases and 6 bases, in that order; junction bases with no gene match: 9. Germline V gives CDR1 SGHTA, CDR2 FQGTGA. The CDR3 coding sequence is TGTGCCAGCAGCTCCCAGACTAGCGGAATATCCGGGGAGCTGTTTTTT. Its translation is CASSSQTSGISGELFF.

The CDR3 here is CASSKSTSSGNTIYF. The CDR3 DNA follows: TGTGCCAGTAGTAAGTCTACGAGCTCTGGAAACACCATATATTTT. The V gene is TRBV19, the J gene TRBJ1-3; D call uncertain. The CDR3 runs to 15 residues. Germline-derived CDR1 and CDR2 are LNHDA and SQIVND (reference sequence). V lost 4 bases, J lost 0 bases, and 10 bases lay in between.

J is TRBJ2-2 and V is TRBV27, with 9 bases matching TRBD1. The CDR3 sequence is 17 residues long. The trim removed 2 bases at V and 4 bases at J, leaving 8 bases unmatched. Germline V gene lookup returns CDR1 MNHEY and CDR2 SMNVEV (reference sequence). The CDR3 here is CASSLLAGTGITGELFF. In nucleotides, the CDR3 is TGTGCCAGCAGTTTACTTGCCGGGACAGGGATCACCGGGGAGCTGTTTTTT.

The chain employs TRBV10-3 and TRBJ1-3, with D perhaps TRBD1 (5 bases). The germline gives CDR1 ENHRY, CDR2 SYGVKD. The germline V and J ends were trimmed by 6 bases and 2 bases, with 5 bases remaining between them. The CDR3 spans 12 residues. The CDR3 loop is CAIRTAGNTIYF. CDR3 nucleotides: TGTGCCATCAGGACAGCTGGAAACACCATATATTTT.

This clone occurred once. The chain is built from TRBV6-5 and TRBJ1-5; no reliable D call. This CDR3 is built from 14 residues. Germline loops: CDR1 MNHEY, CDR2 SVGAGI. V was cut by 5 bases and J by 0 bases, with 8 bases left in between. CDR3 nucleotides: TGTGCCAGCAGTCGAGCCCATAGCAATCAGCCCCAGCATTTT. Amino acid sequence: CASSRAHSNQPQHF.

This chain joins TRBV7-2 and TRBJ2-2; 14 nucleotides align to TRBD2. The CDR3 covers 17 residues. From germline, CDR1 is SGHTA and CDR2 FQGNSA. With 0 bases clipped from V and 3 bases from J, the junction kept 0 bases outside the gene matches. This CDR3 reads CASSLAGLAGDTGELFF. The CDR3 DNA follows: TGTGCCAGCAGCTTAGCGGGACTAGCGGGGGACACCGGGGAGCTGTTTTTT.

The chain is built from TRBV28 and TRBJ2-7; D call uncertain. The CDR3 has 15 residues. V lost 2 bases and J 5 bases, leaving 16 bases between the germline ends. Germline CDR1 reads MDHEN; CDR2 reads SYDVKM. The CDR3 loop is CASSLKPRRHNEQYF. In nucleotides, the CDR3 is TGTGCCAGCAGTTTAAAACCCCGAAGACACAACGAGCAGTACTTC.

In nucleotides, the CDR3 is TGTGCCAGCAGCTTAGGCGACAGGGGAGCAGATACGCAGTATTTT. As protein: CASSLGDRGADTQYF. J is TRBJ2-3 and V is TRBV13; 8 nucleotides align to TRBD1. Germline V gives CDR1 PRHDT, CDR2 FYEKMQ (reference sequence). The CDR3 is 15 residues long. The V and J ends lost 0 bases and 4 bases, in that order; junction bases with no gene match: 3.

Written as DNA, the CDR3 is TGTGCCAGCAGTTTAGGGGCGGGCGGGGCGGCCTACGAGCAGTACTTC. Translated, it gives CASSLGAGGAAYEQYF. V is TRBV27 and J is TRBJ2-7, with a weak D call TRBD2 (6 bases). This CDR3 comprises 16 residues. Germline V lookup: CDR1 MNHEY, CDR2 SMNVEV (reference sequence). The V end lost 2 bases, the J end lost 2 bases, and 16 bases lay between the germline ends.

This clone was seen only once. The chain joins TRBV7-3 to TRBJ1-4, with D possibly TRBD1 on 5 matching bases. Trimming removed 5 bases at V and 7 bases at J, with 14 bases between. Germline-derived CDR1 and CDR2 are SGHTA and FQGTGA. The CDR3 length is 14 residues. The CDR3 nucleotides read TGTGCCAGCAGCAAAGACAGCGGATCTGAAAAACTGTTTTTT. Protein sequence: CASSKDSGSEKLFF.